The rows below give T cell receptor beta chains drawn from one sample of a study of T cell changes during pregnancy in multiple sclerosis. The assay was immunoSEQ multiplex PCR, and TCRdb's table has in-frame clones only and misses some. The sample includes more than 100,000 clones, around 94% of them seen just once. Sequenced here: peripheral blood, sampled after pregnancy. Every receptor here comes from a female donor with multiple sclerosis, enrolled in a pregnancy study. Both conserved end residues are part of each CDR3. Fields, in order: J gene, clone size, D gene, V gene, CDR3 protein, CDR3 DNA. D genes are given only for firm matches. The size field is filled for only some rows; it gives once, few, many or a size class.

TRBJ1-1	-	-	TRBV2	CASTRDTYTEAFF	TGTGCCAGCACCCGGGACACCTACACTGAAGCTTTCTTT
TRBJ2-7	-	-	TRBV14	CASSQDVRVGDEQYF	TGTGCCAGCAGCCAAGACGTTAGGGTAGGGGACGAGCAGTACTTC
TRBJ1-5	-	-	TRBV6-5	CASPSLRGRGPQHF	TGTGCCAGCCCCTCCCTGCGGGGGCGAGGTCCCCAGCATTTT
TRBJ2-1	few	TRBD2	TRBV6-4	CASSDSGGGPSNEQFF	TGTGCCAGCAGTGACTCGGGCGGGGGGCCATCCAATGAGCAGTTCTTC
TRBJ2-1	-	TRBD1	TRBV15	CATGQGGNEQFF	TGTGCCACCGGACAGGGAGGCAATGAGCAGTTCTTC
TRBJ2-1	-	-	TRBV27	CASSSDGSPNEQFF	TGTGCCAGCAGCTCGGACGGGAGCCCCAATGAGCAGTTCTTC
TRBJ1-1	-	TRBD1	TRBV13	CASSLGGRGTEAFF	TGTGCCAGCAGCTTAGGGGGCAGGGGGACTGAAGCTTTCTTT
TRBJ1-5	-	-	TRBV28	CASSPLTAGNQPQHF	TGTGCCAGCAGTCCCCTGACCGCGGGCAATCAGCCCCAGCATTTT
TRBJ1-1	-	TRBD1	TRBV10-1	CASSESKTGAYWGTEAFF	TGCGCCAGCAGTGAGTCGAAAACAGGGGCCTATTGGGGCACTGAAGCTTTCTTT
TRBJ1-1	-	-	TRBV19	CASRRQLMNTEAFF	TGTGCCAGTAGGAGGCAGCTCATGAACACTGAAGCTTTCTTT
TRBJ2-2	-	-	TRBV29-1	CSVASSGATGELFF	TGCAGCGTTGCCTCGTCCGGAGCAACCGGGGAGCTGTTTTTT
TRBJ2-1	-	-	TRBV7-8	CASSSRAGAHKQFF	TGTGCCAGCAGCTCTCGGGCGGGGGCTCACAAGCAGTTCTTC
TRBJ1-1	-	TRBD1	TRBV5-4	CASTRGQGATEAFF	TGTGCCAGCACCCGCGGACAGGGGGCTACTGAAGCTTTCTTT
TRBJ1-2	-	TRBD1	TRBV28	CASTVAGGQGAGNYGYTF	TGTGCCAGCACCGTAGCCGGGGGACAGGGGGCTGGCAACTATGGCTACACCTTC
TRBJ2-1	-	-	TRBV28	CASSLSDSLYEQFF	TGTGCCAGCAGTTTATCGGACAGCCTATATGAGCAGTTCTTC
TRBJ2-1	-	-	TRBV9	CASEGGAGSYNEQFF	TGTGCCAGCGAAGGTGGGGCTGGCTCCTACAATGAGCAGTTCTTC
TRBJ1-1	-	TRBD1	TRBV6-6	CASTRTGVSSEAFF	TGTGCCAGCACCCGGACAGGGGTATCATCCGAAGCTTTCTTT
TRBJ1-3	few	-	TRBV18	CASSPGAAGNTIYF	TGTGCCAGCTCACCGGGGGCAGCTGGAAACACCATATATTTT
TRBJ1-2	-	TRBD1	TRBV7-2	CASSFRDRVGYTF	TGTGCCAGCAGCTTTCGAGACAGGGTAGGCTACACCTTC
TRBJ2-5	-	-	TRBV5-5	CASSLRETQYF	TGTGCCAGCAGCTTGCGAGAGACCCAGTACTTC
TRBJ1-6	-	TRBD1	TRBV10-3	CAISESGTGNSPLHF	TGTGCCATCAGTGAGTCAGGGACAGGGAATTCACCCCTCCACTTT
TRBJ2-7	-	TRBD2	TRBV11-2	CASSYPGTSSKQYF	TGTGCCAGCAGCTATCCCGGGACTAGTTCTAAGCAGTACTTC
TRBJ1-1	-	-	TRBV6-5	CASSYSGVSTEAFF	TGTGCCAGCAGTTACTCAGGGGTAAGCACTGAAGCTTTCTTT
TRBJ2-5	-	TRBD2	TRBV6-5	CASSYSPSGAQETQYF	TGTGCCAGCAGTTACTCGCCTAGCGGAGCCCAAGAGACCCAGTACTTC
TRBJ2-1	once	TRBD1	TRBV2	CASSRDRVNEQFF	TGTGCCAGCAGCCGGGACAGGGTCAATGAGCAGTTCTTC
TRBJ1-4	-	-	TRBV2	CATTLGLTNEKLFF	TGTGCCACCACCCTGGGACTGACTAATGAAAAACTGTTTTTT
TRBJ1-1	-	-	TRBV27	CASSPPLGWSEAFF	TGTGCCAGCAGTCCACCCCTCGGTTGGTCTGAAGCTTTCTTT
TRBJ1-3	-	-	TRBV9	CASSVEAGAIYF	TGTGCCAGCAGCGTAGAGGCCGGGGCCATATATTTT
TRBJ1-5	-	-	TRBV11-3	CASSLDQGLNQPQHF	TGTGCCAGCAGCTTAGATCAGGGCCTCAATCAGCCCCAGCATTTT
TRBJ1-2	-	-	TRBV5-4	CASSFPGGDYTF	TGTGCCAGCAGCTTCCCGGGGGGTGACTACACCTTC
TRBJ2-7	-	TRBD1	TRBV19	CASSMMMTGKNEQYF	TGTGCCAGTAGTATGATGATGACAGGGAAAAACGAGCAGTACTTC
TRBJ2-7	-	TRBD2	TRBV28	CASSFSGSVDYEQYF	TGTGCCAGCAGCTTTAGCGGGAGCGTAGACTACGAGCAGTACTTC
TRBJ2-7	-	-	TRBV6-5	CASSYRVFAGSYEQYF	TGTGCCAGCAGTTACAGGGTCTTTGCGGGCTCCTACGAGCAGTACTTC
TRBJ1-2	-	-	TRBV6-5	CASREGTSYGYTF	TGTGCCAGCAGGGAGGGGACTTCCTATGGCTACACCTTC
TRBJ2-1	-	TRBD2	TRBV19	CASSILAGGGGNEQFF	TGTGCCAGTAGTATACTAGCGGGAGGCGGGGGCAATGAGCAGTTCTTC
TRBJ2-1	-	TRBD1	TRBV7-9	CASSSGQGSLNEQFF	TGTGCCAGCAGCTCAGGACAGGGATCTCTCAATGAGCAGTTCTTC
TRBJ2-5	-	-	TRBV7-2	CASSPGVRAEEETQYF	TGTGCCAGCAGCCCCGGGGTTAGGGCGGAAGAAGAGACCCAGTACTTC
TRBJ2-3	once	TRBD2	TRBV5-1	CASSLLEREGDTQYF	TGCGCCAGCAGCTTGTTAGAGCGGGAGGGAGATACGCAGTATTTT
TRBJ2-1	once	TRBD2	TRBV9	CASSPRGAGVNEQFF	TGTGCCAGCAGCCCCCGCGGAGCGGGAGTCAATGAGCAGTTCTTC
TRBJ1-1	few	TRBD1	TRBV6-5	CASREDRGQTEAFF	TGTGCCAGCAGGGAAGACAGGGGGCAGACTGAAGCTTTCTTT
TRBJ1-5	-	-	TRBV27	CASSLPNQPQHF	TGTGCCAGCAGTTTACCTAATCAGCCCCAGCATTTT
TRBJ2-5	once	-	TRBV5-1	CASSSGLLGEETQYF	TGCGCCAGCAGCTCCGGACTGTTGGGTGAAGAGACCCAGTACTTC
TRBJ2-4	-	-	TRBV2	CASSDQTRQLAKNIQYF	TGTGCCAGCAGTGACCAGACACGGCAACTAGCCAAAAACATTCAGTACTTC
TRBJ1-1	-	-	TRBV6-5	CASSSGIEAFF	TGTGCCAGCAGTTCCGGGATTGAAGCTTTCTTT
TRBJ1-4	-	TRBD1	TRBV4-1	CASSQVGQANEKLFF	TGCGCCAGCAGCCAAGTGGGACAGGCCAATGAAAAACTGTTTTTT
TRBJ2-2	-	-	TRBV9	CASGSGNTGELFF	TGTGCCAGCGGAAGCGGGAACACCGGGGAGCTGTTTTTT
TRBJ2-7	-	-	TRBV19	CASTNFGSYEQYF	TGTGCCAGTACCAATTTCGGTTCCTACGAGCAGTACTTC
TRBJ1-3	-	-	TRBV4-1	CASSQEDSSGNTIYF	TGCGCCAGCAGCCAAGAGGACAGCTCTGGAAACACCATATATTTT